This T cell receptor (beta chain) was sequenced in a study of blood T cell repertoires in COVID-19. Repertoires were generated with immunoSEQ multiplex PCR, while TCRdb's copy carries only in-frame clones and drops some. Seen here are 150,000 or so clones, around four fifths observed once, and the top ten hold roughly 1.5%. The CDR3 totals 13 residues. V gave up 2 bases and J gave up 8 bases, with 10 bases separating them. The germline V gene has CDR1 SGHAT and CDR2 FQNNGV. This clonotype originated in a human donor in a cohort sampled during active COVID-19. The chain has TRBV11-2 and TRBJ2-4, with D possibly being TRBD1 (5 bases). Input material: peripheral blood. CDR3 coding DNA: TGTGCCAGCAGCTTAATGCAGGGCGACATTCAGTACTTC. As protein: CASSLMQGDIQYF.